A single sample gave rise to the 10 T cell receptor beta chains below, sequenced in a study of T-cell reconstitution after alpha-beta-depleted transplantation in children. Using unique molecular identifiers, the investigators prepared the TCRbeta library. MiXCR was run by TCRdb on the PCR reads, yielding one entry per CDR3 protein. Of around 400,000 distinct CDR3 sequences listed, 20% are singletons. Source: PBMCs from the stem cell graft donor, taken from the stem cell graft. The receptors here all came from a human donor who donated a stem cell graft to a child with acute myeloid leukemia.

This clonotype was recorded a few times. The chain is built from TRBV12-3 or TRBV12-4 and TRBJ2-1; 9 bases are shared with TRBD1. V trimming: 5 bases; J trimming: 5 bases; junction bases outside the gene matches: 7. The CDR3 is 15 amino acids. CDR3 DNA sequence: TGTGCCAGCAGTCACAGGGGGCGCGCGGACAATGAGCAGTTCTTC. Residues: CASSHRGRADNEQFF.

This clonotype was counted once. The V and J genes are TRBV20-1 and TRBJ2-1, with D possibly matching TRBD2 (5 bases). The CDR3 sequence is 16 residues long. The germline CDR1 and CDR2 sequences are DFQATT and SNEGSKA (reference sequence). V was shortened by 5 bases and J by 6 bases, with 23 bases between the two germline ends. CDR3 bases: TGCAGTGCTGAGACTAATTGGAGGTCCTTCGCCAATGAGCAGTTCTTC. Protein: CSAETNWRSFANEQFF.

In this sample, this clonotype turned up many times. DNA for the CDR3: TGTGCCAGCAGTTACTACAGAGACACTGAAGCTTTCTTT. Amino acids: CASSYYRDTEAFF. This chain connects TRBV6-5 to TRBJ1-1; D is ambiguous. The V gene lost 1 base and the J gene lost 3 bases, with 6 bases spanning the gap. The germline V gene encodes CDR1 MNHEY and CDR2 SVGAGI. The CDR3 loop spans 13 amino acids.

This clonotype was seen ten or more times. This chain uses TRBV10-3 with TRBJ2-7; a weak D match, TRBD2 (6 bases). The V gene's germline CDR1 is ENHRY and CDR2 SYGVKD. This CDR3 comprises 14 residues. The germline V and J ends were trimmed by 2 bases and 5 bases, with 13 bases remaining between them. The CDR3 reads CAISELKGGNEQYF. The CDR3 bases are TGTGCCATCAGTGAGCTGAAGGGAGGCAACGAGCAGTACTTC.

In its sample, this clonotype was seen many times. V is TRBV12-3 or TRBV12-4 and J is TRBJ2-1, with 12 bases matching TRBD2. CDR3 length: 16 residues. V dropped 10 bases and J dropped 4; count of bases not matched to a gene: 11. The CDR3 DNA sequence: TGTGCCATCACCCTGAGACTAGCGGGAGCTTACAATGAGCAGTTCTTC. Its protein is CAITLRLAGAYNEQFF.

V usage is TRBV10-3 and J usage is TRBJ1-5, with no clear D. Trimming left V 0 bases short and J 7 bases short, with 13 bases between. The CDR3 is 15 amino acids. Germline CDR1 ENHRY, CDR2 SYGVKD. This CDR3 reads CAISESGGRGQPQHF. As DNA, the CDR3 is TGTGCCATCAGTGAGTCGGGCGGAAGAGGACAGCCCCAGCATTTT.

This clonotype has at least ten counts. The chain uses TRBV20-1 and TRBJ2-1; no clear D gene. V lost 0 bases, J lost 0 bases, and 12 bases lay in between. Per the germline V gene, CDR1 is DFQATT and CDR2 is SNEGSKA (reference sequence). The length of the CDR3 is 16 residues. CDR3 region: CSARDNSRSSYNEQFF. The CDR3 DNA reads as TGCAGTGCTAGAGATAATAGCCGAAGCTCCTACAATGAGCAGTTCTTC.

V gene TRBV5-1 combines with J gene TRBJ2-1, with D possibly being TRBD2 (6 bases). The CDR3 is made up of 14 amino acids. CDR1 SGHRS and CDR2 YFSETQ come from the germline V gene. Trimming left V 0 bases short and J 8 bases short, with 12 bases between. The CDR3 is CASSLGGGTDEQFF. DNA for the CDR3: TGCGCCAGCAGCTTGGGGGGAGGAACGGATGAGCAGTTCTTC.

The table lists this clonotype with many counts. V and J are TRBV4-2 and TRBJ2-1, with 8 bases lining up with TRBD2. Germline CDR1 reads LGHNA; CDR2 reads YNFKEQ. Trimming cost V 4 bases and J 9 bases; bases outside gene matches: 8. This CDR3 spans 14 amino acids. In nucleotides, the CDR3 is TGTGCCAGCAGCCCGCCGGGACTAGGTCTTGAGCAGTTCTTC. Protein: CASSPPGLGLEQFF.

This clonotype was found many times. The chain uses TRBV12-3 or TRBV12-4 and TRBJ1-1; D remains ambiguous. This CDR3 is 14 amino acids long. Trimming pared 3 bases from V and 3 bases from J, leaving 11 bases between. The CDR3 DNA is TGTGCCAGCAGTTTGTGGGGTTCGGACACTGAAGCTTTCTTT. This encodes CASSLWGSDTEAFF.